This T cell receptor beta chain appears in the sequencing data of a study of PD-L1 blockade in urothelial cancer. Described time point: peripheral blood 6 weeks after treatment start. Method: immunoSEQ multiplex PCR; TCRdb's copy keeps in-frame clones and lacks some. The table shows about 48,000 clones, with around 80% occurring only once. Sample: PBMCs, taken around atezolizumab (anti-PD-L1) treatment. The source is a man aged 65 to 79 with urothelial cancer.

CDR3 nucleotide sequence: TGTGCCAGCAGCTTGGGGCACCTCTACGAGCAGTACTTC. This sequence encodes CASSLGHLYEQYF. V is TRBV5-6 and J is TRBJ2-7; D is uncertain. The V end lost 0 bases, the J end lost 3 bases, and 7 bases lay between the germline ends. CDR1 is SGHDT and CDR2 is YYEEEE in the germline V gene. CDR3 size: 13 residues.